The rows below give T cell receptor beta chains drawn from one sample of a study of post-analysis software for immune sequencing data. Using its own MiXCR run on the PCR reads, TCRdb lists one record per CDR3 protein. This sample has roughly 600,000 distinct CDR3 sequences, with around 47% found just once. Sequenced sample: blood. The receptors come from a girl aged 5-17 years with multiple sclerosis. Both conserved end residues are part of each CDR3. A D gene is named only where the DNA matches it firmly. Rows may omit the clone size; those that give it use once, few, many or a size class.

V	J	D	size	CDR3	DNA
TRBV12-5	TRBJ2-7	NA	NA	CASGPRGVEQYF	TGTGCTAGTGGTCCAAGGGGGGTCGAGCAGTACTTC
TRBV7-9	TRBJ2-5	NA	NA	CASSLHGGETQYF	TGTGCCAGCAGCTTACACGGGGGAGAGACCCAGTACTTC
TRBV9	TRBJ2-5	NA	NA	CASSLRDNQETQYF	TGTGCCAGCAGCTTACGGGACAACCAAGAGACCCAGTACTTC
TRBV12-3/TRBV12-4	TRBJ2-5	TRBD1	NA	CASSFKGQGNIETQYF	TGTGCCAGCAGTTTCAAGGGACAGGGGAATATTGAGACCCAGTACTTC
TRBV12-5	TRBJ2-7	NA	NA	CASGLVKGEQYF	TGTGCTAGTGGTTTGGTCAAGGGTGAGCAGTACTTC
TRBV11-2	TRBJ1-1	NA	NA	CASSGPTRTAEAFF	TGTGCCAGCAGCGGTCCTACAAGGACGGCTGAAGCTTTCTTT
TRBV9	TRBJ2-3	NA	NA	CASSIGGGGDTQYF	TGTGCCAGCAGCATAGGAGGAGGTGGAGATACGCAGTATTTT
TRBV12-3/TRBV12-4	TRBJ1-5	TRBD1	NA	CASGGGTVSGQPQHF	TGTGCCAGCGGAGGGGGCACGGTTTCAGGTCAGCCCCAGCATTTT
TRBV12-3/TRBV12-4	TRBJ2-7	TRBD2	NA	CASTGRLAGESSEQYF	TGTGCCAGCACCGGCCGACTAGCGGGAGAGTCCTCCGAGCAGTACTTC
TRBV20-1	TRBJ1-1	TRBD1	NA	CSASRTGATEAFF	TGCAGTGCTTCGCGGACAGGGGCCACTGAAGCTTTCTTT
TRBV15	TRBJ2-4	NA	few	CATSRDKGSLNIQYF	TGTGCCACCAGCAGAGATAAGGGCAGCCTAAACATTCAGTACTTC
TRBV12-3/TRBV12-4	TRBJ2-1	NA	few	CASSFGLGRFF	TGTGCCAGCAGTTTTGGGCTGGGAAGGTTCTTC
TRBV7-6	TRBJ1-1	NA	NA	CASSLGTGRPEAFF	TGTGCCAGCAGCTTAGGTACAGGGCGGCCTGAAGCTTTCTTT
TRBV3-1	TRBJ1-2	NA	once	CASSQEDGLNYGYTF	TGTGCCAGCAGCCAAGAGGACGGATTAAACTATGGCTACACCTTC
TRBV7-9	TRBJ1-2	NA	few	CASSFGNRDSDYGYTF	TGTGCCAGCAGCTTTGGCAACAGGGATTCGGACTATGGCTACACCTTC
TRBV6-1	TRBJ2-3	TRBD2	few	CASGERLAGSDTQYF	TGTGCCAGCGGGGAAAGACTAGCGGGGAGTGATACGCAGTATTTT
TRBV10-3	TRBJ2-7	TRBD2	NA	CAISDGLAGVLYEQYF	TGTGCCATCAGTGACGGACTAGCGGGAGTCCTTTACGAGCAGTACTTC
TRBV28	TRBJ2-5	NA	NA	CASSIRGGGETQYF	TGTGCCAGCAGTATCCGAGGGGGGGGTGAGACCCAGTACTTC
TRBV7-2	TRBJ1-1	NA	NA	CASSLVRPEAFF	TGTGCCAGCAGCTTAGTTAGACCAGAAGCTTTCTTT
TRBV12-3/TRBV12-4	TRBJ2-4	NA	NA	CASSSGLDLQYF	TGTGCCAGCAGTTCGGGACTCGACCTTCAGTACTTC
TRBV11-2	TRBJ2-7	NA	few	CASKMGGPYEQYF	TGTGCCAGCAAAATGGGCGGCCCCTACGAGCAGTACTTC
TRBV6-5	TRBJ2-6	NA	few	CASRRAGANVLTF	TGTGCCAGCAGGAGGGCTGGGGCCAACGTCCTGACTTTC